This TCR beta chain came from a study of T-cell memory formation after mild COVID-19. TCRdb analysed the 5' RACE reads with MiXCR anew, one entry per CDR3 protein. The sample yields roughly 610,000 distinct CDR3 sequences, 17% seen once. Germline V gene lookup returns CDR1 MNHNS and CDR2 SASEGT. Trimming cost V 2 bases and J 4 bases, with 7 bases left between them. The CDR3 sequence is 13 residues long. This sequence joins TRBV6-1 and TRBJ2-3; D unclear. This sequence originates from an adult woman who had mild COVID-19 (a few samples of this study predate the infection). Cell type and time point are not known. Sequencing used PBMCs or a T cell subset sorted from them (not recorded which). The CDR3 is CASSESPPDTQYF. DNA for the CDR3: TGTGCCAGCAGTGAATCCCCACCAGATACGCAGTATTTT.